The rows below give T cell receptor beta chains drawn from one sample of a study of resident and recirculating memory T cells in vitiligo. Sequencing was performed with immunoSEQ multiplex PCR; in TCRdb, only in-frame clones are kept and a portion is missing. Of roughly 80,000 clones in the sample, about 90% were seen once. The material sequenced was blood. These receptors all come from a male donor with vitiligo. Both conserved end residues are part of each CDR3. Each record gives: clone size, V gene, J gene, D gene, CDR3 DNA, CDR3 protein. D genes are given only for firm matches. The size entry is marked missing in some rows and otherwise reads once, few, many or a size class.

clone_size: .; v_call: TRBV7-8; j_call: TRBJ1-1; d_call: .; cdr3_nt: TGTGCCAGCAGCTTAGCCCCAGGGCAAGTCGGGACTGAAGCTTTCTTT; cdr3_aa: CASSLAPGQVGTEAFF
clone_size: once; v_call: TRBV27; j_call: TRBJ2-3; d_call: .; cdr3_nt: TGTGCCTCCCGTGTGGGGGCTGGATCGCAGTATTTT; cdr3_aa: CASRVGAGSQYF
clone_size: .; v_call: TRBV4-3; j_call: TRBJ2-3; d_call: .; cdr3_nt: TGCGCCAGCAGCCAACAAGCGGTCCCACGGGCAGATACGCAGTATTTT; cdr3_aa: CASSQQAVPRADTQYF
clone_size: .; v_call: TRBV27; j_call: TRBJ1-4; d_call: .; cdr3_nt: TGTGCCAGCAGTAAGGAGGTCGCAACTAATGAAAAACTGTTTTTT; cdr3_aa: CASSKEVATNEKLFF
clone_size: .; v_call: TRBV5-1; j_call: TRBJ2-7; d_call: .; cdr3_nt: TGCGCCAGCAGCTTAGGCACGGGCGAGCAGTACTTC; cdr3_aa: CASSLGTGEQYF
clone_size: once; v_call: TRBV6-5; j_call: TRBJ2-7; d_call: TRBD2; cdr3_nt: TGTGCCAGCGCCGGGGGGGGGCCAACCTACGAGCAGTACTTC; cdr3_aa: CASAGGGPTYEQYF
clone_size: .; v_call: TRBV7-3; j_call: TRBJ2-2; d_call: .; cdr3_nt: TGTGCCAGCAGCTTAACGTCTCGGACAGATAACACCGGGGAGCTGTTTTTT; cdr3_aa: CASSLTSRTDNTGELFF
clone_size: .; v_call: TRBV9; j_call: TRBJ2-1; d_call: TRBD2; cdr3_nt: TGTGCCAGCAGTAATGCGGGAGTTTCGAATGAGCAGTTCTTC; cdr3_aa: CASSNAGVSNEQFF
clone_size: .; v_call: TRBV14; j_call: TRBJ2-3; d_call: .; cdr3_nt: TGTGCCAGCACCCGCGGAGCCGGGTCTGGCACAGATACGCAGTATTTT; cdr3_aa: CASTRGAGSGTDTQYF
clone_size: .; v_call: TRBV5-5; j_call: TRBJ1-2; d_call: .; cdr3_nt: TGTGCCAGCAGCTTCCGGGGGAGGGAGGTGATCCATGGCTACACCTTC; cdr3_aa: CASSFRGREVIHGYTF
clone_size: .; v_call: TRBV1; j_call: TRBJ2-7; d_call: .; cdr3_nt: TGCACCAGCAGCCAAGGACTAGCGGGCCACGAGCAGTACTTC; cdr3_aa: CTSSQGLAGHEQYF
clone_size: .; v_call: TRBV11-3; j_call: TRBJ2-3; d_call: TRBD2; cdr3_nt: TGTGCCAGCAGCTCTCCGCCGGGACTAGCGTTGAGGGCAGATACGCAGTATTTT; cdr3_aa: CASSSPPGLALRADTQYF
clone_size: .; v_call: TRBV5-1; j_call: TRBJ2-5; d_call: .; cdr3_nt: TGCGCCAGCAGCTCGGGACTAGGGGGCGAGACCCAGTACTTC; cdr3_aa: CASSSGLGGETQYF
clone_size: .; v_call: TRBV27; j_call: TRBJ1-1; d_call: .; cdr3_nt: TGTGCCAGCAGCTTCCCGGGACATGGGGCTTTCTTT; cdr3_aa: CASSFPGHGAFF
clone_size: .; v_call: TRBV18; j_call: TRBJ2-1; d_call: .; cdr3_nt: TGTGCCAGCTCACCGCGGACAGCCCAACCACTCAATGAGCAGTTCTTC; cdr3_aa: CASSPRTAQPLNEQFF
clone_size: .; v_call: TRBV9; j_call: TRBJ2-1; d_call: .; cdr3_nt: TGTGCCAGCAGCGTAGGGCTAGACTCTCACAATGAGCAGTTCTTC; cdr3_aa: CASSVGLDSHNEQFF
clone_size: .; v_call: TRBV4-3; j_call: TRBJ1-2; d_call: .; cdr3_nt: TGCGCCAGCAGCCAAGCCCAGGCAAACTATGGCTACACCTTC; cdr3_aa: CASSQAQANYGYTF
clone_size: .; v_call: TRBV9; j_call: TRBJ2-2; d_call: TRBD2; cdr3_nt: TGTGCCAGCAGCGTAGGGTTTAGCGGGAGGGACACCGGGGAGCTGTTTTTT; cdr3_aa: CASSVGFSGRDTGELFF
clone_size: .; v_call: TRBV18; j_call: TRBJ2-1; d_call: .; cdr3_nt: TGTGCCAGCTCACCGGATAGGACTAATGAGCAGTTCTTC; cdr3_aa: CASSPDRTNEQFF
clone_size: .; v_call: TRBV5-1; j_call: TRBJ2-3; d_call: TRBD2; cdr3_nt: TGCGCCAGCAGCCCCGGAGCGGGAGCCCAAGATACGCAGTATTTT; cdr3_aa: CASSPGAGAQDTQYF
clone_size: .; v_call: TRBV19; j_call: TRBJ2-7; d_call: TRBD1; cdr3_nt: TGTGCCAGTAGTATGGAACCCGGGACAGGGTACGAGCAGTACTTC; cdr3_aa: CASSMEPGTGYEQYF
clone_size: .; v_call: TRBV6-5; j_call: TRBJ1-2; d_call: TRBD1; cdr3_nt: TGTGCCAGCAGTCTCGACAGGGGTAACTATGGCTACACCTTC; cdr3_aa: CASSLDRGNYGYTF
clone_size: once; v_call: TRBV7-3; j_call: TRBJ2-1; d_call: TRBD2; cdr3_nt: TGTGCCAGCAGCCCTCGGACTAGCAGCTACAATGAGCAGTTCTTC; cdr3_aa: CASSPRTSSYNEQFF
clone_size: once; v_call: TRBV9; j_call: TRBJ1-6; d_call: .; cdr3_nt: TGTGCCAGCAGCGTAGGCGGATACAGGGTCTATAATTCACCCCTCCACTTT; cdr3_aa: CASSVGGYRVYNSPLHF
clone_size: .; v_call: TRBV18; j_call: TRBJ2-5; d_call: .; cdr3_nt: TGTGCCAGCTCACCATACACTAGGGAGACCCAGTACTTC; cdr3_aa: CASSPYTRETQYF
clone_size: .; v_call: TRBV18; j_call: TRBJ2-7; d_call: .; cdr3_nt: TGTGCCAGCTCACCTCCGACAGTCTTGGAGCAGTACTTC; cdr3_aa: CASSPPTVLEQYF
clone_size: .; v_call: TRBV5-4; j_call: TRBJ1-1; d_call: TRBD1; cdr3_nt: TGTGCCAGCAGTACAGGGGGCGGAAGAATGAACACTGAAGCTTTCTTT; cdr3_aa: CASSTGGGRMNTEAFF
clone_size: .; v_call: TRBV11-3; j_call: TRBJ2-7; d_call: TRBD1; cdr3_nt: TGTGCCAGCAGGACAGGGACAGGCGGCGAGCAGTACTTC; cdr3_aa: CASRTGTGGEQYF
clone_size: .; v_call: TRBV4-2; j_call: TRBJ2-3; d_call: TRBD2; cdr3_nt: TGTGCCAGCAGCCAAGATGTGGCTAGCGGAAGCACAGATACGCAGTATTTT; cdr3_aa: CASSQDVASGSTDTQYF
clone_size: .; v_call: TRBV15; j_call: TRBJ1-1; d_call: TRBD1; cdr3_nt: TGTGCCACCACCTCACAGGGGGAAAACACTGAAGCTTTCTTT; cdr3_aa: CATTSQGENTEAFF
clone_size: once; v_call: TRBV7-2; j_call: TRBJ2-3; d_call: .; cdr3_nt: TGTGCCAGCAGCTTAGTAGGGCCCCCAGGGGATACGCAGTATTTT; cdr3_aa: CASSLVGPPGDTQYF
clone_size: .; v_call: TRBV7-8; j_call: TRBJ2-5; d_call: .; cdr3_nt: TGTGCCAGCAGCCCCTCGAACAGGCAGTTACAAGAGACCCAGTACTTC; cdr3_aa: CASSPSNRQLQETQYF
clone_size: .; v_call: TRBV11-2; j_call: TRBJ1-4; d_call: .; cdr3_nt: TGTGCCAGCAGCCCTAGGGGGGGAGGACTGTTTTTT; cdr3_aa: CASSPRGGGLFF
clone_size: .; v_call: TRBV5-5; j_call: TRBJ2-1; d_call: TRBD2; cdr3_nt: TGTGCCAGCAGCTTGAGACTAGCGATAAATGAGCAGTTCTTC; cdr3_aa: CASSLRLAINEQFF
clone_size: .; v_call: TRBV6-1; j_call: TRBJ1-5; d_call: .; cdr3_nt: TGTGCCAGCAGTATCGCGGATAGCAATCAGCCCCAGCATTTT; cdr3_aa: CASSIADSNQPQHF
clone_size: .; v_call: TRBV6-4; j_call: TRBJ2-3; d_call: TRBD2; cdr3_nt: TGTGCCAGCAGTGCACTAGCGGGAGGGTCAGATACGCAGTATTTT; cdr3_aa: CASSALAGGSDTQYF
clone_size: .; v_call: TRBV14; j_call: TRBJ2-7; d_call: .; cdr3_nt: TGTGCCAGCAGCCAATCGGGGTACGAGCAGTACTTC; cdr3_aa: CASSQSGYEQYF
clone_size: .; v_call: TRBV21-1; j_call: TRBJ2-7; d_call: .; cdr3_nt: TGTGCCAGCAGCAAAGTGCTGGGACTGAACTACGAGCAGTACTTC; cdr3_aa: CASSKVLGLNYEQYF
clone_size: .; v_call: TRBV5-1; j_call: TRBJ2-1; d_call: TRBD2; cdr3_nt: TGCGCCAGCAGCCCCGGCTTGTTGGGGGGGGAGCAGTTCTTC; cdr3_aa: CASSPGLLGGEQFF
clone_size: .; v_call: TRBV11-3; j_call: TRBJ2-1; d_call: TRBD2; cdr3_nt: TGTGCCAGCAGCTTAGCCCTCCCTCTAGCGGGAGGGTACAATGAGCAGTTCTTC; cdr3_aa: CASSLALPLAGGYNEQFF
clone_size: .; v_call: TRBV6-1; j_call: TRBJ2-7; d_call: .; cdr3_nt: TGTGCCAGCAGTGGCCCCGGACAGTTGATTAGCTACGAGCAGTACTTC; cdr3_aa: CASSGPGQLISYEQYF
clone_size: .; v_call: TRBV4-2; j_call: TRBJ2-7; d_call: TRBD2; cdr3_nt: TGTGCCAGCAGCCAAGACCAGCGGGAGGGTTTTGGGGACGAGCAGTACTTC; cdr3_aa: CASSQDQREGFGDEQYF
clone_size: .; v_call: TRBV5-1; j_call: TRBJ2-5; d_call: TRBD2; cdr3_nt: TGCGCCAGCAGCTTGGAGTTGAGCGGGAGCCGGGGGGAGACCCAGTACTTC; cdr3_aa: CASSLELSGSRGETQYF
clone_size: .; v_call: TRBV4-1; j_call: TRBJ1-4; d_call: .; cdr3_nt: TGCGCCAGCAGCCAATTTTATGGACTTTCTAATGAAAAACTGTTTTTT; cdr3_aa: CASSQFYGLSNEKLFF
clone_size: once; v_call: TRBV11-2; j_call: TRBJ2-5; d_call: TRBD1; cdr3_nt: TGTGCCAGCAGCTTGCGTAACAGGGGGCAAGAGACCCAGTACTTC; cdr3_aa: CASSLRNRGQETQYF
clone_size: .; v_call: TRBV4-2; j_call: TRBJ2-7; d_call: TRBD2; cdr3_nt: TGTGCCAGCAGCCAAGATACTAGCGGGAGGGTAGGGGAGCAGTACTTC; cdr3_aa: CASSQDTSGRVGEQYF
clone_size: .; v_call: TRBV21-1; j_call: TRBJ2-2; d_call: .; cdr3_nt: TGTGCCAGCAGCAAAGTCTCTTCCAGCGGGAGGGGCTCCGGGGAGCTGTTTTTT; cdr3_aa: CASSKVSSSGRGSGELFF
clone_size: .; v_call: TRBV28; j_call: TRBJ2-7; d_call: .; cdr3_nt: TGTGCCAGCAAGTACGGAGGGGAGCGTTCCGAGCAGTACTTC; cdr3_aa: CASKYGGERSEQYF
clone_size: .; v_call: TRBV30; j_call: TRBJ2-1; d_call: TRBD2; cdr3_nt: TGTGCCTGGAGTACGATAGCGGGAGCCTATGAGCAGTTCTTC; cdr3_aa: CAWSTIAGAYEQFF
clone_size: .; v_call: TRBV28; j_call: TRBJ2-7; d_call: TRBD1; cdr3_nt: TGTGCCGGCCCGAGGCAGGGGGCCAACGAGCAGTACTTC; cdr3_aa: CAGPRQGANEQYF
clone_size: .; v_call: TRBV7-3; j_call: TRBJ2-5; d_call: TRBD2; cdr3_nt: TGTGCCAGCAGCTTAACGTGGGGGGGAGAGGCCCAGTACTTC; cdr3_aa: CASSLTWGGEAQYF
clone_size: once; v_call: TRBV10-3; j_call: TRBJ2-3; d_call: TRBD1; cdr3_nt: TGTGCCATCACCCCCGGGACAGGGGGCGCAGATACGCAGTATTTT; cdr3_aa: CAITPGTGGADTQYF
clone_size: once; v_call: TRBV5-4; j_call: TRBJ2-7; d_call: .; cdr3_nt: TGTGCCAGCAGCCTCCCGGTGGGTTCAGGGGTCGAGCAGTACTTC; cdr3_aa: CASSLPVGSGVEQYF
clone_size: .; v_call: TRBV27; j_call: TRBJ2-5; d_call: .; cdr3_nt: TGTGCCAGCAGTTTTTGGACAGAAGAGACCCAGTACTTC; cdr3_aa: CASSFWTEETQYF